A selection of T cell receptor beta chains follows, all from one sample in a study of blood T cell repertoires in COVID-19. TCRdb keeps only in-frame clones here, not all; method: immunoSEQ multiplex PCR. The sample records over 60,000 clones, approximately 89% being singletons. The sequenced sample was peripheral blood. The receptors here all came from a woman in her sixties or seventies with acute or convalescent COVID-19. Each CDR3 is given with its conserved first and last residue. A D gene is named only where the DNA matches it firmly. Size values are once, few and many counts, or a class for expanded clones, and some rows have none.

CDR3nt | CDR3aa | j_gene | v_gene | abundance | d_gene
TGTGCCAGCAGTGAACCGGGGATCCAAGAGACCCAGTACTTC | CASSEPGIQETQYF | TRBJ2-5 | TRBV2 | - | -
TGTGCCAGTAGTATTTCAGGAGGCGGCTCACCCCTCCACTTT | CASSISGGGSPLHF | TRBJ1-6 | TRBV19 | - | -
TGTGCCAGCAGCGTAGCCCCGACAGGGGTGGGGGACACTGAAGCTTTCTTT | CASSVAPTGVGDTEAFF | TRBJ1-1 | TRBV9 | - | TRBD1
TGTGCCAGCAGTCGTAGCGGGGGCCGAACCGGGGAGCTGTTTTTT | CASSRSGGRTGELFF | TRBJ2-2 | TRBV7-2 | - | TRBD2
TGTGCCAGCAGCCTGGGATTTGGGGAGGCTAACTATGGCTACACCTTC | CASSLGFGEANYGYTF | TRBJ1-2 | TRBV7-8 | - | -
TGTGCCAGCAGCACCAGGACTAGCGGCGAAGAGACCCAGTACTTC | CASSTRTSGEETQYF | TRBJ2-5 | TRBV21-1 | - | -
TGTGCCAGCAGCCAAGATCTCGCACAGGGGATGAACACTGAAGCTTTCTTT | CASSQDLAQGMNTEAFF | TRBJ1-1 | TRBV3-1/TRBV3-2 | - | TRBD1
TGTGCCAGCAGCAAACCCTTCTGCTCGGTGGAAAAACTGTTTTTT | CASSKPFCSVEKLFF | TRBJ1-4 | TRBV21-1 | - | -
TGTGCCAGCAGCCAAGAGCGGAGACTATCATACAATGAGCAGTTCTTC | CASSQERRLSYNEQFF | TRBJ2-1 | TRBV4-2 | - | -
TGTGCCAGCAGTTCCCCCGCCGGGACAGGGATTAATTCACCCCTCCACTTT | CASSSPAGTGINSPLHF | TRBJ1-6 | TRBV28 | - | TRBD1
TGTGCCAGCAGCCAACCATCAGGGGGTAGTGAAAAACTGTTTTTT | CASSQPSGGSEKLFF | TRBJ1-4 | TRBV3-1/TRBV3-2 | once | TRBD1
TGTGCCAGCAGTTATTTTCGGGGGGGCGGCACCGGGGAGCTGTTTTTT | CASSYFRGGGTGELFF | TRBJ2-2 | TRBV6-5 | - | TRBD2
TGTGCCAGTAGTACGACTAGCGGGGGGTACCAAGAGACCCAGTACTTC | CASSTTSGGYQETQYF | TRBJ2-5 | TRBV19 | - | TRBD2
TGTGCCAGCTCACGGGACGGGAGGACTGAAGCTTTCTTT | CASSRDGRTEAFF | TRBJ1-1 | TRBV18 | - | -